The subject of this entry is one T cell receptor (beta chain). This entry belongs to a study of Ad26.COV2.S vaccination and SARS-CoV-2 variants. TCRdb's table, derived via immunoSEQ multiplex PCR, lists solely in-frame clones and lacks some. Among just over 350,000 clones listed, roughly nine tenths were seen once. The J segment lost 1 base and the V segment lost 7 bases, leaving 8 bases of the junction unmatched. This CDR3 is built from 15 residues. Germline V gene lookup returns CDR1 SNHLY and CDR2 FYNNEI. The genes are TRBV2 and TRBJ2-3; 7 nucleotides match TRBD2. The source of this sequence is a human donor who had recovered from COVID-19. Here the sequenced sample was peripheral blood, taken after recovery from COVID-19. The CDR3: CASMGTKIGTDTQYF. The DNA of the CDR3 is TGTGCCAGCATGGGGACTAAAATAGGCACAGATACGCAGTATTTT.